This T cell receptor (beta chain) is drawn from a study of T cells in tuberculosis. Study-wide findings and caveats: Selection depended on which cryopreserved specimens were available. Using the GMM-specific repertoire gave about 86% accuracy versus around 70% with motifs.

Libraries were prepared by immunoSEQ multiplex PCR; TCRdb keeps only in-frame clonotypes and omits some of them. The sample carries fewer than 55,000 clones, about 96% recorded once. About this clone: What it recognizes is unknown. One end of the junction does not line up with germline, which may come from a read error. The same CDR3 arises from other DNA sequences in this sample as well.

Germline lookup yields CDR1 MNHEY and CDR2 SMNVEV (reference sequence). This CDR3 has 15 amino acids. The chain joins TRBV27 to TRBJ2-7; 8 bases map to TRBD2. Sequenced sample: PBMCs. The TCR comes from a donor aged 10-29 years with latent tuberculosis or without tuberculosis infection. CDR3 amino acids: CASSFGRGLSYEQYF. CDR3 sequence (DNA): TGTGCTAGCAGTTTCGGGAGGGGTCTGTCCTACGAGCAGTACTTC.